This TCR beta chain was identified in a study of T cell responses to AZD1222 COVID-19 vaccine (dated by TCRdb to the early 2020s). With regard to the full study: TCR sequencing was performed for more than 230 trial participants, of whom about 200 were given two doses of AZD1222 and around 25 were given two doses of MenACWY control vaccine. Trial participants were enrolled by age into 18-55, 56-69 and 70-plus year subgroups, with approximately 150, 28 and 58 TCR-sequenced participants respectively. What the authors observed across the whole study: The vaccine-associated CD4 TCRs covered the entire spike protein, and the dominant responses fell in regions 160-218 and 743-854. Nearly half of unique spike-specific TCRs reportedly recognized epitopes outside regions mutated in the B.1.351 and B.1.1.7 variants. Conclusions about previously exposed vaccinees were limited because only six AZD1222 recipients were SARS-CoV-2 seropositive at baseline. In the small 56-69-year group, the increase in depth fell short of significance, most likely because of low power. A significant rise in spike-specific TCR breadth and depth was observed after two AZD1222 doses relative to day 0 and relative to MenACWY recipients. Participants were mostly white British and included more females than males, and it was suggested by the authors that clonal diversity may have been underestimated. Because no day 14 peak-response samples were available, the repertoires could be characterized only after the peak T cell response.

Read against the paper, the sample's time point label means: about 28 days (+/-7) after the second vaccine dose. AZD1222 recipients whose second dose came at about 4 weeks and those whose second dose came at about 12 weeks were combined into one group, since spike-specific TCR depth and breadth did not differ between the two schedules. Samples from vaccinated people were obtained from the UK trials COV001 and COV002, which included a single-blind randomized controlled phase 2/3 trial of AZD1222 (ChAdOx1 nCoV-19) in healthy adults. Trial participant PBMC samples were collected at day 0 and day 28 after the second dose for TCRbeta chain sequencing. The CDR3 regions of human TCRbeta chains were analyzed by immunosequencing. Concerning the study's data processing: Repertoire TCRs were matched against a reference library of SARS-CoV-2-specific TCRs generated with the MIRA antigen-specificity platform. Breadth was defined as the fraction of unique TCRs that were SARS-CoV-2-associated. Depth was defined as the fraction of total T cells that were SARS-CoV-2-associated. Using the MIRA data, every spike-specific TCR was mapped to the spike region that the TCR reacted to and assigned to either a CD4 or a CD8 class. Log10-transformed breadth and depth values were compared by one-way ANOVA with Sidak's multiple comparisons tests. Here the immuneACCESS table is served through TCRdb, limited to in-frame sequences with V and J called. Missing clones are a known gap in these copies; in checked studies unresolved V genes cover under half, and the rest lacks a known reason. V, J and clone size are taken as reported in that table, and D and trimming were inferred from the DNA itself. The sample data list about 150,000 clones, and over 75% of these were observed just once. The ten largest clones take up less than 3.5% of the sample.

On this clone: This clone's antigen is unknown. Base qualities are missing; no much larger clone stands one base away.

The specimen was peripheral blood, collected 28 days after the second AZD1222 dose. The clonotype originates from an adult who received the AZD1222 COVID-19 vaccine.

The CDR3 has the sequence CASSQAGGQPQHF. The DNA sequence is TGTGCCAGCAGCCAAGCAGGGGGACAGCCCCAGCATTTT. This receptor chain uses TRBV3-1 (or the pseudogene TRBV3-2) and TRBJ1-5; 7 central bases correspond to TRBD1. Via the germline V gene (reference sequence), CDR1 is LGHDT and CDR2 YNNKEL. Trimming removed 1 base from V and 7 bases from J; the gene matches leave 1 base unexplained. The CDR3 holds 13 amino acids from the cysteine to the phenylalanine. Only the CDR3 part of the read is kept: 39 bases, read in frame from the first base.